There are a few counts of the clone carrying this T cell receptor (beta chain). The sample belongs to a study of blood T cell repertoires in COVID-19. Study details: There were acute and convalescent COVID-19 samples, and they came from the United States, Italy and Spain. Sources were T cells, B-cell-depleted T cells, or PBMCs; the material itself was cDNA or gDNA.

The authors' processing: Nucleated cell number was recorded as an estimate derived from reference gene primer amplification. The method was immunoSEQ multiplex PCR; TCRdb's version includes in-frame clones alone and lacks a portion of them. Clonal size and the V and J genes are those of that table, whereas D and trimming came from the DNA. The sample records roughly 120,000 clones, roughly 91% being singletons. With 2 bases removed from V and 3 bases from J, the gap between germline ends came to 8 bases. Germline CDR1 is MNHEY and CDR2 is SMNVEV (reference sequence). CDR3 length: 13 residues. This sequence joins TRBV27 and TRBJ2-7, with a possible D match to TRBD2 (5 bases). Sequencing used peripheral blood. This TCR came from a woman in her forties or fifties with acute or convalescent COVID-19. CDR3 in DNA: TGTGCCAGCAGTTTAAGTGCGGGCTACGAGCAGTACTTC. Amino acids: CASSLSAGYEQYF.